The 4 T cell receptor beta chains presented below share a single source sample, sequenced in a study of T cells after somatic rescue of genetic block (dated by TCRdb to the early 2020s). The library was produced with the immunoSEQ multiplex PCR assay. The table was pulled from immuneACCESS by TCRdb, which kept in-frame rearrangements only. Such tables lose some clones; where checked, under half of the loss comes from unresolved V genes, and the rest has no known cause. This sample gives more than 65,000 clones in total; just over 90% of them show up just once. The ten largest clones add up to about 3% of the sample. The source material was peripheral blood mononuclear cells (PBMCs). The receptors come from a young man.

The gene calls are TRBV4-1 and TRBJ1-4, with a possible D match to TRBD1 (5 bases). The CDR3 is 15 residues long. Germline CDR1 reads MGHRA; CDR2 reads YSYEKL. Between the trimmed V and J ends, which lost 4 bases and 2 bases, there was a span of 11 bases. CDR3 protein: CASSLGDVTNEKLFF. The CDR3 DNA is TGCGCCAGCAGCCTCGGGGACGTTACTAATGAAAAACTGTTTTTT.

This chain connects TRBV27 to TRBJ2-5, with 12 bases lining up with TRBD1. The DNA end is a closer match to TRBJ2-7, so the J assignment may be wrong. Per germline, CDR1 MNHEY and CDR2 SMNVEV (reference sequence). The CDR3 extends over 15 amino acids. Written as DNA, the CDR3 is TGTGCCAGCAGTTCACCAGGGACAGGGGGCAACGAGCAGTACTTC. The encoded protein is CASSSPGTGGNEQYF.

J is TRBJ2-7 and V is TRBV4-2; no firm D call. CDR1 and CDR2 from the germline V gene are LGHNA and YNFKEQ. V shed 0 bases and J shed 4 bases, with 16 bases lying between them. The CDR3 has 16 amino acids. CDR3: CASSQEAGSERYEQYF. The CDR3 DNA sequence: TGTGCCAGCAGCCAAGAGGCCGGGTCAGAAAGGTACGAGCAGTACTTC.

The CDR3 sequence: CASSARHGGGYTF. The CDR3 DNA reads as TGTGCCAGCAGCGCGAGACACGGTGGTGGCTACACCTTC. This sequence joins TRBV7-9 and TRBJ1-2; no reliable D call. V shed 5 bases and J shed 7 bases, with 14 bases lying between them. Germline V CDR1 and CDR2: SEHNR, FQNEAQ (reference sequence). The CDR3 covers 13 residues.